This T cell receptor beta chain emerged from a study of metastatic and nonmetastatic thyroid tumors. This clone has a count of ten or more. Its antigen is currently unknown. Per the authors' pipeline: The study built a papillary thyroid cancer distant-metastasis classifier from CDR3 differences across clinicopathological groups. TCRdb reanalyzed the PCR reads with MiXCR. TCRdb, rather than the study authors, made the V and J calls. This table has about 59,000 clones, about 16% appearing once. No treatment of any kind had been given to any patient before thyroid surgery. Findings of the study overall: Versus benign nodules, malignant thyroid tumors reportedly had significantly higher TCR beta diversity, in blood and tumor.

The sample taken for sequencing was blood. The sequence came from a male donor with papillary thyroid cancer or a benign thyroid nodule (not recorded which). Some clones in this sample may be carry-over from other donors' samples.

The CDR3 DNA reads as TGTGCCAGCAGCTGGAGGCTAGCGGATTACAATGAGCAGTTCTTC. Translated, it gives CASSWRLADYNEQFF. The rearrangement uses TRBV12-3 or TRBV12-4 and TRBJ2-1; 7 nucleotides agree with TRBD2. V gave up 6 bases and J gave up 4 bases; unmatched junction bases: 9. The CDR3 sequence is 15 residues long.